These 21 T cell receptor beta chains originate from one sample sequenced in a study of graft-versus-host responses after intestinal transplantation. Antigens of these TCRs are unknown. Sequencing used immunoSEQ multiplex PCR; TCRdb keeps in-frame clones, though not all of them. The sample lists about 110,000 clones; 87% were seen once. The specimen was unstimulated CD4+ T cells sorted from spleen or lymph node cells, collected before transplant. These TCRs come from a human donor who was the organ donor for an intestinal transplant.

This sequence joins TRBV6-5 and TRBJ2-7, with D possibly being TRBD1 (6 bases). CDR3 length: 14 amino acids. CDR1 and CDR2 (germline): MNHEY, SVGAGI. V lost 5 bases to trimming and J lost 3 bases, with 14 bases between them. The chain's CDR3 is CASSESGQSYEQYF. As DNA, the CDR3 is TGTGCCAGCAGTGAGTCCGGACAGAGCTACGAGCAGTACTTC.

The chain combines TRBV5-1 with TRBJ2-2; maybe TRBD1 (6 bases). Germline V gene data show CDR1 as SGHRS and CDR2 as YFSETQ. V lost 2 bases and J 0 bases, leaving 14 bases between the germline ends. The length of the CDR3 is 17 residues. CDR3 amino acids: CASSFRGRSANTGELFF. The CDR3 DNA sequence: TGCGCCAGCAGCTTCAGGGGACGGAGCGCGAACACCGGGGAGCTGTTTTTT.

This clone was recorded once. This chain links TRBV6-1 with TRBJ1-1; tentatively, D is TRBD1 (6 bases). This CDR3 is built from 15 residues. The germline V gene has CDR1 MNHNS and CDR2 SASEGT. Trimming took 5 bases from V and 4 from J, leaving 17 bases between them. CDR3 sequence (DNA): TGTGCCAGCAGTCGACGAGCGGGGGCTAGCACTGAAGCTTTCTTT. Translated, it gives CASSRRAGASTEAFF.

The genes are TRBV19 and TRBJ1-1; D gene uncertain. V dropped 5 bases and J dropped 1 base, with 8 bases sitting between them. The CDR3 runs to 13 residues. Germline V gives CDR1 LNHDA, CDR2 SQIVND (reference sequence). CDR3 sequence (DNA): TGTGCCAGTAGTGCACAGACGAACACTGAAGCTTTCTTT. This encodes CASSAQTNTEAFF.

This chain connects TRBV19 to TRBJ2-3, with D possibly TRBD2 on 5 matching bases. The germline V gene has CDR1 LNHDA and CDR2 SQIVND (reference sequence). V was cut by 4 bases and J by 1 base, with 12 bases left in between. This CDR3 has 15 residues. For the CDR3, the DNA is TGTGCCAGTAGTAATGAGAACGGGGGCACAGATACGCAGTATTTT. This codes for CASSNENGGTDTQYF.

With regard to this clone: Compared with germline, one end of the junction differs, possibly owing to a read error. The rearrangement joins TRBV6-1 to TRBJ2-3, with 13 bases fitting TRBD2. The germline V gene has CDR1 MNHNS and CDR2 SASEGT. This CDR3 contains 16 residues. The CDR3 DNA sequence: TGTGCCAGCAGGGAAGGACTAGCGGGGGGCACAGATACGCAGTATTTT. It specifies CASREGLAGGTDTQYF.

The chain links TRBV30 to TRBJ2-4; TRBD2 aligns across 7 bases. This CDR3 has 12 residues. Germline V gene sequence: CDR1 GTSNPN, CDR2 SVGIG (reference sequence). Trimming took 2 bases from V and 13 from J; bases not matched to a gene: 8. The CDR3 loop is CAWSRGGALQYF. CDR3 DNA: TGTGCCTGGAGTAGGGGAGGGGCCCTGCAGTACTTC.

V usage is TRBV2 and J usage is TRBJ2-6, with D possibly TRBD1 on 5 matching bases. With 8 bases removed from V and 4 bases from J, the gap between germline ends came to 12 bases. CDR1 SNHLY and CDR2 FYNNEI come from the germline V gene. This CDR3 contains 14 residues. The CDR3 reads CASVTGSGANVLTF. Written as DNA, the CDR3 is TGTGCCAGCGTTACAGGTTCCGGGGCCAACGTCCTGACTTTC.

The table lists this clone with a count of one. The rearrangement joins TRBV5-6 to TRBJ2-6; D gene unclear. Per the germline V gene, CDR1 is SGHDT and CDR2 is YYEEEE. Between the trimmed V and J ends, which lost 2 bases and 2 bases, there was a span of 8 bases. The CDR3 has 15 amino acids. CDR3 loop: CASSLRVTGANVLTF. The CDR3 bases are TGTGCCAGCAGCTTACGTGTCACTGGGGCCAACGTCCTGACTTTC.

The V gene is TRBV18, the J gene TRBJ1-2; D gene ambiguous. This CDR3 has 13 residues. Germline lookup yields CDR1 KGHSH and CDR2 LQKENI. V shed 3 bases and J shed 1 base, with 6 bases lying between them. CDR3 protein: CASSPGVNYGYTF. The CDR3 bases are TGTGCCAGCTCACCGGGAGTTAACTATGGCTACACCTTC.

The CDR3 DNA reads TGTGCCATCAGTGGTGACAGGTGGAACACTGAAGCTTTCTTT. Translated, it gives CAISGDRWNTEAFF. The chain carries TRBV10-3 and TRBJ1-1; D is possibly TRBD1 (6 bases). Germline V lookup: CDR1 ENHRY, CDR2 SYGVKD. The CDR3 has 14 residues. The V end lost 4 bases, the J end lost 1 base, and 10 bases lay between the germline ends.

This sequence joins TRBV28 and TRBJ1-2; TRBD1 agrees at 8 bases. Germline V gene lookup returns CDR1 MDHEN and CDR2 SYDVKM. The CDR3 runs to 18 residues. Trimming at V came to 6 bases and at J to 1 base, leaving 16 bases not matched to a gene. The CDR3 bases are TGTGCCAGCAGCTCCCCTACTTCAGGGGGCCCAATTAACTATGGCTACACCTTC. It encodes CASSSPTSGGPINYGYTF.

This clone was found once. The V and J genes are TRBV28 and TRBJ2-2; D may be TRBD2 (6 bases). V was trimmed by 7 bases and J by 2 bases, leaving 20 bases between them. Germline V gene data show CDR1 as MDHEN and CDR2 as SYDVKM. The CDR3 runs to 17 residues. This CDR3 is CASTPEGLASNTGELFF. CDR3 DNA: TGTGCCAGCACCCCGGAGGGCCTCGCTTCTAACACCGGGGAGCTGTTTTTT. Variable domain in full (rest from reference TRBV28 and TRBJ2-2): DVKVTQSSRYLVKRTGEKVFLECVQDMDHENMFWYRQDPGLGLRLIYFSYDVKMKEKGDIPEGYSVSREKKERFSLILESASTNQTSMYLCASTPEGLASNTGELFFGEGSRLTVL.

This chain uses TRBV6-1 with TRBJ2-1; 9 positions match TRBD2. Germline V gene sequence: CDR1 MNHNS, CDR2 SASEGT. V dropped 1 base and J dropped 3; count of bases not matched to a gene: 10. This CDR3 has 18 residues. DNA of the CDR3: TGTGCCAGCAGTGAAGTTACGATTGAGCGGGGGGTCTACAATGAGCAGTTCTTC. Its protein product is CASSEVTIERGVYNEQFF.

This clone was seen only once. CDR3 sequence (DNA): TGTGCCTGGGCCGGGTCGACCTACGAGCAGTACTTC. This gives the protein CAWAGSTYEQYF. J is TRBJ2-7 and V is TRBV30, with no clear D. The CDR3 runs 12 residues. Trimming pared 5 bases from V and 2 bases from J, leaving 10 bases between. From germline, CDR1 is GTSNPN and CDR2 SVGIG (reference sequence).

The rearrangement joins TRBV10-2 to TRBJ1-1; a weak D match, TRBD1 (5 bases). This CDR3 has 17 amino acids. V lost 2 bases to trimming and J lost 0 bases, with 16 bases between them. CDR1 is WSHSY, CDR2 SAAADI, per germline. CDR3 bases: TGCGCCAGCAGTGAGAAGACTAGGGGACGGGTGAACACTGAAGCTTTCTTT. Residues: CASSEKTRGRVNTEAFF.

The chain joins TRBV27 to TRBJ1-5; no reliable D call. The CDR3 extends over 15 amino acids. The germline V and J ends were trimmed by 3 bases and 5 bases, with 14 bases remaining between them. Per the germline V gene, CDR1 is MNHEY and CDR2 is SMNVEV (reference sequence). This chain's CDR3 is CASSFRLGGDQPQHF. The CDR3, as DNA: TGTGCCAGCAGTTTTCGGCTCGGAGGCGATCAGCCCCAGCATTTT.

This chain's CDR3 is CASSRDRGSSNTGELFF. DNA of the CDR3: TGCGCCAGCTCCCGGGACAGGGGCTCGTCGAACACCGGGGAGCTGTTTTTT. The chain is built from TRBV23-1 and TRBJ2-2; 10 positions match TRBD1. TRBV23-1 is flagged as an ORF with uncertain function. Unmatched junction bases numbered 9, after V lost 8 bases and J lost 0 bases. The CDR3 loop spans 17 amino acids.

The chain couples TRBV6-5 to TRBJ1-6, with a weak D call TRBD1 (5 bases). The CDR3 covers 14 residues. V shed 5 bases and J shed 7 bases, with 12 bases lying between them. Germline CDR1 and CDR2: MNHEY and SVGAGI. CDR3 in DNA: TGTGCCAGCAGTCGAGGGACGGGAAATTCACCCCTCCACTTT. Translated: CASSRGTGNSPLHF.

The chain couples TRBV4-1 to TRBJ2-7; 8 bases align to TRBD2. This CDR3 contains 16 residues. Germline lookup yields CDR1 MGHRA and CDR2 YSYEKL. V trimming: 1 base; J trimming: 12 bases; junction bases outside the gene matches: 17. As DNA, the CDR3 is TGCGCCAGCAGCCAAGGGGCGGGGAGCGGGGGCGTATTTCGGTACTTC. Protein: CASSQGAGSGGVFRYF.

The rearrangement joins TRBV9 to TRBJ2-5; D tentatively fits TRBD1 or TRBD2 (5 bases each). Germline-derived CDR1 and CDR2 are SGDLS and YYNGEE. The CDR3 extends over 16 amino acids. Trimming took 0 bases from V and 2 from J, leaving 14 bases between them. CDR3 nucleotide sequence: TGTGCCAGCAGCGTAGCGGGACGCCAGTTGCAAGAGACCCAGTACTTC. Its protein product is CASSVAGRQLQETQYF.